This TCR beta chain comes out of a study of blood T cell repertoires in COVID-19. Across the study: The United States, Italy and Spain were the sources of the acute and convalescent COVID-19 samples. In each case, the material was cDNA or gDNA derived from T cells, B-cell-depleted T cells, or PBMCs.

Germline V lookup: CDR1 SNHLY, CDR2 FYNNEI. The CDR3 covers 15 residues. V lost 5 bases to trimming and J lost 2 bases; unmatched junction nucleotides: 4. Per the original methods: How many nucleated cells were present was estimated from reference gene primer amplification. Produced via immunoSEQ multiplex PCR; TCRdb's table is partial and in-frame only. From that table come the V and J calls and clone size; the DNA was used to work out D and trimming. The table records roughly 200,000 clones, approximately 80% of them present only once. This sequence originates from a human donor in a cohort sampled during active COVID-19. The sequencing sample was made of peripheral blood. The chain has TRBV2 and TRBJ2-7; TRBD2 agrees at 12 bases. The CDR3, as DNA: TGTGCCAGCAGTTCACGGACTAGCGGGACCTACGAGCAGTACTTC. Protein: CASSSRTSGTYEQYF.